Presented here are 17 T cell receptor beta chains from one specimen sequenced in a study of T cell responses to AZD1222 COVID-19 vaccine. Assay used: immunoSEQ multiplex PCR; TCRdb lists only in-frame clones, some missing. The sample has 95,000 to 150,000 clones; about 88% are singletons. The sequenced sample was peripheral blood, obtained on day 0 of AZD1222 vaccination. The source of these receptors is an adult in good health.

This chain connects TRBV28 to TRBJ1-5; a weak D match, TRBD1 (6 bases). This CDR3 has 14 amino acids. Germline CDR1 MDHEN, CDR2 SYDVKM. The V end lost 6 bases, the J end lost 1 base, and 10 bases lay between the germline ends. The CDR3 nucleotides read TGTGCCAGCAGGCACAGGGTCAGCAATCAGCCCCAGCATTTT. It is translated as CASRHRVSNQPQHF.

Details on this clone: The junction departs from the called germline gene at one end, perhaps through a read error. This chain joins TRBV7-7 and TRBJ1-3; 7 bases map to TRBD1. Germline V gene lookup returns CDR1 SSHAT and CDR2 FNYEAQ (reference sequence). The CDR3 has 16 residues. CDR3 amino acids: CASSPNLPGQLNTIYF. The CDR3 DNA follows: TGTGCTAGCAGCCCAAACCTTCCGGGACAGCTAAACACCATATATTTT.

The chain joins TRBV5-4 to TRBJ2-6, with 13 bases matching TRBD2. Germline CDR1 and CDR2: SGHNT and YYREEE (reference sequence). This CDR3 comprises 16 residues. The junction had 4 bases not matched to a gene; V was cut back by 10 bases and J by 0 bases. This chain's CDR3 is CASGLAGISGANVLTF. The CDR3 DNA is TGTGCCTCGGGACTAGCGGGGATCTCTGGGGCCAACGTCCTGACTTTC.

The CDR3 is CASSTPSGGSTDTQYF. CDR3 nucleotides: TGTGCCAGCAGCACCCCTAGCGGAGGAAGCACAGATACGCAGTATTTT. The chain has TRBV28 and TRBJ2-3; 7 bases line up with TRBD2. V lost 6 bases and J lost 0; bases outside the gene matches: 9. This CDR3 region has 16 residues. Germline CDR1 MDHEN, CDR2 SYDVKM.

The chain's CDR3 is CASTRGLREAFF. DNA of the CDR3: TGTGCCAGCACCAGGGGTCTGCGGGAAGCTTTCTTT. V gene TRBV12-3 or TRBV12-4 combines with J gene TRBJ1-1; a possible D gene is TRBD1 (6 bases). CDR3 length: 12 residues. Deletions cut 7 bases from V and 8 bases from J, with 14 bases between.

V usage is TRBV9 and J usage is TRBJ2-1, with D possibly being TRBD1 or TRBD2 (6 bases each). CDR3 size: 18 residues. Germline V gene sequence: CDR1 SGDLS, CDR2 YYNGEE. Trimming left V 0 bases short and J 6 bases short, with 22 bases between. The CDR3 reads CASSVAGGWAGPSNEQFF. CDR3 DNA sequence: TGTGCCAGCAGCGTAGCCGGGGGCTGGGCGGGACCCTCCAATGAGCAGTTCTTC.

V usage is TRBV28 and J usage is TRBJ1-5; D might be TRBD1 (5 bases). Germline CDR1 MDHEN, CDR2 SYDVKM. The CDR3 is 14 residues long. V shed 5 bases and J shed 4 bases, with 12 bases lying between them. Here the CDR3 reads CASSLGQTNQPQHF. CDR3 bases: TGTGCCAGCAGTCTAGGACAAACGAATCAGCCCCAGCATTTT. The whole variable domain, remainder taken from reference TRBV28 and TRBJ1-5, is DVKVTQSSRYLVKRTGEKVFLECVQDMDHENMFWYRQDPGLGLRLIYFSYDVKMKEKGDIPEGYSVSREKKERFSLILESASTNQTSMYLCASSLGQTNQPQHFGDGTRLSIL.

The gene calls are TRBV28 and TRBJ1-1; 7 bases map to TRBD1. V lost 6 bases, J lost 9 bases, and 7 bases stayed unmatched. Germline CDR1 is MDHEN and CDR2 is SYDVKM. This CDR3 spans 12 amino acids. Written as DNA, the CDR3 is TGTGCCAGCAGCCCAAGACAGGGTAAAGCTTTCTTT. As protein: CASSPRQGKAFF. The full variable domain, rest sourced from reference TRBV28 and TRBJ1-1, is DVKVTQSSRYLVKRTGEKVFLECVQDMDHENMFWYRQDPGLGLRLIYFSYDVKMKEKGDIPEGYSVSREKKERFSLILESASTNQTSMYLCASSPRQGKAFFGQGTRLTVV.

The sample holds one count of this clone. The chain is built from TRBV29-1 and TRBJ2-7; the D is unclear. Germline-derived CDR1 and CDR2 are SQVTM and ANQGSEA. With 4 bases removed from V and 2 bases from J, the gap between germline ends came to 12 bases. CDR3 size: 13 residues. This CDR3 reads CSVGVTDTYEQYF. The CDR3 DNA is TGCAGCGTTGGGGTGACGGATACCTACGAGCAGTACTTC.

V is TRBV4-1 and J is TRBJ1-2; a possible D gene is TRBD1 (6 bases). Germline loops: CDR1 MGHRA, CDR2 YSYEKL. CDR3 length: 18 amino acids. V lost 0 bases and J 7 bases, leaving 24 bases between the germline ends. CDR3: CASSQDRRGLPGVGGYTF. In DNA, the CDR3 is TGCGCCAGCAGCCAAGATCGGCGGGGACTGCCAGGGGTTGGTGGCTACACCTTC.

V and J are TRBV5-8 and TRBJ2-7; D remains unclear. V was cut by 0 bases and J by 2 bases, with 9 bases left in between. The CDR3 spans 14 residues. CDR1 and CDR2 (germline): SGHTS, YDEGEE. The CDR3 region has the DNA TGTGCCAGCAGCTTGGATAGCCCAACCTACGAGCAGTACTTC. Its protein product is CASSLDSPTYEQYF. The variable domain in full, completed from reference TRBV5-8 and TRBJ2-7, reads EAGVTQSPTHLIKTRGQQATLRCSPISGHTSVYWYQQALGLGLQFLLWYDEGEERNRGNFPPRFSGRQFPNYSSELNVNALELEDSALYLCASSLDSPTYEQYFGPGTRLTVT.

In regard to this clone: Distinct nucleotide sequences in the sample also encode this CDR3. The chain uses TRBV27 and TRBJ2-5; D could derive from TRBD1 or TRBD2 (5 bases each). This CDR3 has 12 residues. The ends were cut back, 3 bases at V and 5 bases at J, with 7 bases in the middle. Per the germline V gene, CDR1 is MNHEY and CDR2 is SMNVEV (reference sequence). The CDR3 is CASSFGGETQYF. The CDR3 nucleotides are TGTGCCAGCAGTTTTGGGGGTGAGACCCAGTACTTC.

The V gene is TRBV2, the J gene TRBJ2-2; possibly TRBD1 or TRBD2 for D (5 bases each). V was cut by 7 bases and J by 0 bases, with 12 bases left in between. The CDR3 length is 15 residues. Germline V gives CDR1 SNHLY, CDR2 FYNNEI. The CDR3 region is CASTAGASNTGELFF. Here the CDR3 DNA reads TGTGCCAGCACGGCCGGGGCCTCGAACACCGGGGAGCTGTTTTTT.

The CDR3 reads CSVEVITQETQYF. DNA of the CDR3: TGCAGCGTTGAGGTGATTACCCAAGAGACCCAGTACTTC. The chain recombines TRBV29-1 with TRBJ2-5; no reliable D call. Trimming took 3 bases from V and 1 from J, leaving 9 bases between them. The CDR3 has 13 residues. Germline lookup yields CDR1 SQVTM and CDR2 ANQGSEA.

The chain recombines TRBV19 with TRBJ1-1; possible D gene TRBD1, 5 bases. The CDR3 loop spans 14 amino acids. V was shortened by 5 bases and J by 0 bases, with 10 bases between the two germline ends. CDR1 is LNHDA, CDR2 SQIVND, per germline (reference sequence). The CDR3 spells CASSVLGVNTEAFF. CDR3 coding DNA: TGTGCCAGTAGTGTTCTAGGGGTGAACACTGAAGCTTTCTTT.

The chain carries TRBV6-5 and TRBJ1-2; 8 bases are a match to TRBD1. This CDR3 contains 14 residues. J gave up 4 bases and V 4 bases, and 5 bases lay outside the gene matches. The germline gives CDR1 MNHEY, CDR2 SVGAGI. The CDR3 bases are TGTGCCAGCAGTTCGGACAGGGTGGGCTATGGCTACACCTTC. It is translated as CASSSDRVGYGYTF.

V usage is TRBV30 and J usage is TRBJ2-2; D remains unclear. CDR1 GTSNPN and CDR2 SVGIG come from the germline V gene (reference sequence). The CDR3 is made up of 15 amino acids. Trimming took 0 bases from V and 4 from J, leaving 12 bases between them. The CDR3, as DNA: TGTGCCTGGAGTGTTAGGCCTGGAGTCACCGGGGAGCTGTTTTTT. Amino acids: CAWSVRPGVTGELFF.